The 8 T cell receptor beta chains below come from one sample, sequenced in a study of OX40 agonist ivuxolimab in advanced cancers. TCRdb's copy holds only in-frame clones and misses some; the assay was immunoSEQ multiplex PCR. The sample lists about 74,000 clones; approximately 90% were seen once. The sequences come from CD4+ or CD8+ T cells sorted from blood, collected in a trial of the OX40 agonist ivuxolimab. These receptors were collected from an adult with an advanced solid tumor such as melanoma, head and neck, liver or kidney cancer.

The CDR3 region has the DNA TGTGCCAGCAGCTTCTGGACAGGGACAGATACGCAGTATTTT. Its translation is CASSFWTGTDTQYF. The chain uses TRBV5-8 and TRBJ2-3; 8 positions match TRBD1. The germline V gene encodes CDR1 SGHTS and CDR2 YDEGEE. Losses at the gene ends were 2 bases for V and 3 bases for J; bases not matched to a gene: 2. This CDR3 region has 14 residues.

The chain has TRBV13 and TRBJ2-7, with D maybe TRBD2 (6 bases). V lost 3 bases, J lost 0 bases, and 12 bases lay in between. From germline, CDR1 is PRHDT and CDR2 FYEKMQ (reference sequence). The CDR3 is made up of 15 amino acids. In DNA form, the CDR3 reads TGTGCCAGCAGCTTTGGAGCGGGCCTCTCCTACGAGCAGTACTTC. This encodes CASSFGAGLSYEQYF.

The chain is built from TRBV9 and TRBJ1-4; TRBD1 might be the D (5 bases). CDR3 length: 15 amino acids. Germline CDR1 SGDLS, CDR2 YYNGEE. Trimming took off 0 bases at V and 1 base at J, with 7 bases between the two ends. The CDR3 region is CASSVAGVTNEKLFF. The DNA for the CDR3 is TGTGCCAGCAGCGTAGCGGGGGTAACTAATGAAAAACTGTTTTTT.

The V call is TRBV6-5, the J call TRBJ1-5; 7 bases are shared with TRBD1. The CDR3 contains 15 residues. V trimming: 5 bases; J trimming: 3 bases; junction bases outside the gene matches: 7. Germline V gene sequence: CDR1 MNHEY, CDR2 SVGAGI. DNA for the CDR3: TGTGCCAGCAGTGGCAAGACAGGGACCAATCAGCCCCAGCATTTT. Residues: CASSGKTGTNQPQHF.

The CDR3 loop reads CAWDEQGYEQYF. CDR3 sequence (DNA): TGTGCCTGGGACGAACAGGGCTACGAGCAGTACTTC. This chain links TRBV30 with TRBJ2-7; possibly TRBD1 for D (6 bases). The V end was cut by 5 bases, the J end by 3 bases, with 11 bases between. The CDR3 spans 12 residues. Germline V gene sequence: CDR1 GTSNPN, CDR2 SVGIG (reference sequence).

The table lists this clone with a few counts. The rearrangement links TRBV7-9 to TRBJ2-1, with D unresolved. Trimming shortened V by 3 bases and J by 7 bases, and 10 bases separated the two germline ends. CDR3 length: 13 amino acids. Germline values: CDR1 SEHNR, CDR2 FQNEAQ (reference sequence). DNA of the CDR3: TGTGCCAGCAGCTTGGTAAATATTAATGAGCAGTTCTTC. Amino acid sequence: CASSLVNINEQFF.

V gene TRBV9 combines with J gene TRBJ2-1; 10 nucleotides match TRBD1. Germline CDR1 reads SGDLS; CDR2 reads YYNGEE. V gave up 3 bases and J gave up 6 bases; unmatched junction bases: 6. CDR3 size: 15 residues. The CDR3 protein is CASSGETGGLNEQFF. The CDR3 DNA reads TGTGCCAGCAGCGGTGAGACAGGGGGCCTCAATGAGCAGTTCTTC.

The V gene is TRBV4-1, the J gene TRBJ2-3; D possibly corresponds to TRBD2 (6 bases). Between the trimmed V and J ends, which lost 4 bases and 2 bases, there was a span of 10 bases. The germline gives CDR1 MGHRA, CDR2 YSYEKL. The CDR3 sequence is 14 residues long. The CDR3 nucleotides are TGCGCCAGCAGCCGGGGCGGGGCCACAGATACGCAGTATTTT. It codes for CASSRGGATDTQYF.